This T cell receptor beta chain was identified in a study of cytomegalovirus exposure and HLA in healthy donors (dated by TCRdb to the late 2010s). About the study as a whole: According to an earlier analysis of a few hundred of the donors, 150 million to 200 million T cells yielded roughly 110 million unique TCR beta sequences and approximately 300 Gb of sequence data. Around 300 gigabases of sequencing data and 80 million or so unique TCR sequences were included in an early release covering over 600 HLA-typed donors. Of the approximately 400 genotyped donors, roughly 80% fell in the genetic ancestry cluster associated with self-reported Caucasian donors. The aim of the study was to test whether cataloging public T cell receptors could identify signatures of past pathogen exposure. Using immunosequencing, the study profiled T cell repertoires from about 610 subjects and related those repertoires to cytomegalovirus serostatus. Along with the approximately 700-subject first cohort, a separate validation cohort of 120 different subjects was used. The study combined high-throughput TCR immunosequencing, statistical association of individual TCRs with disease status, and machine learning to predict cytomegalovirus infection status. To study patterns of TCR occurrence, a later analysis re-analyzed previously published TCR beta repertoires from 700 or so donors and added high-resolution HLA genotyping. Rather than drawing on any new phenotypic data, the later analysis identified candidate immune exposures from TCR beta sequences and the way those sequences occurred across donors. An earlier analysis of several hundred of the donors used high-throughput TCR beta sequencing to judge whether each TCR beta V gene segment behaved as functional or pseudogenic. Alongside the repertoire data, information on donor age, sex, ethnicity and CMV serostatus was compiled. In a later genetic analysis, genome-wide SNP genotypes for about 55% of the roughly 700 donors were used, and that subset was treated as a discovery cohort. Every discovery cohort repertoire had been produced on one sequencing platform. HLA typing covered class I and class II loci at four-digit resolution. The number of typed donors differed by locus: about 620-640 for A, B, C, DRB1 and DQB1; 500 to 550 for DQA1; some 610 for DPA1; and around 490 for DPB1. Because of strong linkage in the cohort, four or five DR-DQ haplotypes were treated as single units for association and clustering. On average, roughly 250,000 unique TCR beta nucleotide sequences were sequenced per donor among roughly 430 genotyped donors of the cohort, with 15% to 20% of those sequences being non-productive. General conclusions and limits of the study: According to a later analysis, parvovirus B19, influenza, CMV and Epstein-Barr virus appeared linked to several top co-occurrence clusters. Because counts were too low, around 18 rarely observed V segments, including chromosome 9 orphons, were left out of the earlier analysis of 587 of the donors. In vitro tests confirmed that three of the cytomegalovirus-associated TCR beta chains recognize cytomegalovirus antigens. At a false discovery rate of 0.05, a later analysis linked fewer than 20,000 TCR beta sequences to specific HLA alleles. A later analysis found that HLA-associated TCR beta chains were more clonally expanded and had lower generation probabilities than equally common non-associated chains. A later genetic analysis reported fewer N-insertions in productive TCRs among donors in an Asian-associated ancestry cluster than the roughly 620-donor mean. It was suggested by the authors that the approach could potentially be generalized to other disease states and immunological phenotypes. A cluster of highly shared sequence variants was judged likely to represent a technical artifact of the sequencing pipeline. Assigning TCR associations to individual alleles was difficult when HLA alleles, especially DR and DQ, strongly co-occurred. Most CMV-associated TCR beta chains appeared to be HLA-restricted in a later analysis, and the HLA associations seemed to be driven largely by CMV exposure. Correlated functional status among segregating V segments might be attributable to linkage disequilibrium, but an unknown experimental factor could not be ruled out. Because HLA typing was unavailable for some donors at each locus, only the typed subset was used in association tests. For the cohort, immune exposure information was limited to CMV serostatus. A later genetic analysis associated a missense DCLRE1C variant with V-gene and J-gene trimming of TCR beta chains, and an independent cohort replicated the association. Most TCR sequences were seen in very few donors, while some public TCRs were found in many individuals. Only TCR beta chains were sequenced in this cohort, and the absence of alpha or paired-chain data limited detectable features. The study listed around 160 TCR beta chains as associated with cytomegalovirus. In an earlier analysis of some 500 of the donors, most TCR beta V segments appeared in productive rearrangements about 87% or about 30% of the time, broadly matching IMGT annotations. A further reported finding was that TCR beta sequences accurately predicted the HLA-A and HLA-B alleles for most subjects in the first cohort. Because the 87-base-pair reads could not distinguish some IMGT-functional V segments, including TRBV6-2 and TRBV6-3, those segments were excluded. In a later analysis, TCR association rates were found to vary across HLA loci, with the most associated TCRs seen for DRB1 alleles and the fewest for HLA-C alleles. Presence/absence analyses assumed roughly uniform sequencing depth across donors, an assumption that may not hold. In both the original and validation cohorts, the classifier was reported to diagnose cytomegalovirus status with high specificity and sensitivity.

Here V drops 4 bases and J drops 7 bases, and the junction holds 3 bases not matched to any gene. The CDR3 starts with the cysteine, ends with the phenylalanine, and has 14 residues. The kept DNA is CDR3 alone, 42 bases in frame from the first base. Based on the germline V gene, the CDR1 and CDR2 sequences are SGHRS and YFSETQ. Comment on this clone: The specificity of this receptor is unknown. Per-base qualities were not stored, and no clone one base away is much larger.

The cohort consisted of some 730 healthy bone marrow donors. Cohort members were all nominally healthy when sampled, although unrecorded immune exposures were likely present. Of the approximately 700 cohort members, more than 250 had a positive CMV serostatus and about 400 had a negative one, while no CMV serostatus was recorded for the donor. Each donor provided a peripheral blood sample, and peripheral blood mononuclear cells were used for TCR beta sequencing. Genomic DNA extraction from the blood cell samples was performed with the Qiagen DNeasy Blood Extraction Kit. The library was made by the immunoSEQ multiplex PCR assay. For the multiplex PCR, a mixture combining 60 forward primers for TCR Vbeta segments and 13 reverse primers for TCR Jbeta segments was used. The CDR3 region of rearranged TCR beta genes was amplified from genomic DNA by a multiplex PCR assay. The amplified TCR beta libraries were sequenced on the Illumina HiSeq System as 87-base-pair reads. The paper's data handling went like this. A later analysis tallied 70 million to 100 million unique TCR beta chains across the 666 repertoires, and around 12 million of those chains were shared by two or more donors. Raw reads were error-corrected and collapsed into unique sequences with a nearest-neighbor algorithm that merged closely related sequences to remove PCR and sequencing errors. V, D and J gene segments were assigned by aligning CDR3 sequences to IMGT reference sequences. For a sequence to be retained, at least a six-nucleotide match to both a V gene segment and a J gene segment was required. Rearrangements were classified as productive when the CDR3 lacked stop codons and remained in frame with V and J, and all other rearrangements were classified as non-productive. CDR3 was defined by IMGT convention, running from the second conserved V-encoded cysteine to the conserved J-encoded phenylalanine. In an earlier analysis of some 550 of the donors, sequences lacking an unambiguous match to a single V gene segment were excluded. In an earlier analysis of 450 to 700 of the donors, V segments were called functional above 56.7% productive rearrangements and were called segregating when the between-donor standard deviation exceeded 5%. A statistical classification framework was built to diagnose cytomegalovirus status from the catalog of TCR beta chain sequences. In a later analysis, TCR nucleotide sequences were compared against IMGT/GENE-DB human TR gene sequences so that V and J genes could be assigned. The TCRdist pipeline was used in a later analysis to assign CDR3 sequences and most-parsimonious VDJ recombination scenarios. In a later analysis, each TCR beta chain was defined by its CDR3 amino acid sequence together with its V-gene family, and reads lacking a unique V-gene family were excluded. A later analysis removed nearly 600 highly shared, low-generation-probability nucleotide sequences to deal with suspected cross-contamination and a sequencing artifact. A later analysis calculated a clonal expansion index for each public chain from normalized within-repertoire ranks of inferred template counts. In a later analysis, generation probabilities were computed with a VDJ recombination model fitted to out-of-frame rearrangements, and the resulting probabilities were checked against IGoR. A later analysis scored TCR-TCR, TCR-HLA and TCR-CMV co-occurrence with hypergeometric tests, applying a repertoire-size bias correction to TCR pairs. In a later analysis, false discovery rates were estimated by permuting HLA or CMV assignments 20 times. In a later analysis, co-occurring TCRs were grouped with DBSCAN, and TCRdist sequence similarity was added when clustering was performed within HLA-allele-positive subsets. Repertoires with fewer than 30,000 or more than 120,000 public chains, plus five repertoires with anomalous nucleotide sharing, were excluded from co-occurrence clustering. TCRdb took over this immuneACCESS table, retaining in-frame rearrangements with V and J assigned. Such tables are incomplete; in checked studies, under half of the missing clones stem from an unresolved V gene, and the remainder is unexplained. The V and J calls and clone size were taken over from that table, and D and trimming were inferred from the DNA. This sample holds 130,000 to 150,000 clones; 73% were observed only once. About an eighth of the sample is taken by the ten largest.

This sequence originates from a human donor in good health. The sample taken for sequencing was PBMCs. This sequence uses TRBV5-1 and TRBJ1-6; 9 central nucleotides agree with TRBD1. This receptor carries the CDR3 CASSPQGANSPLHF. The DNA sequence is TGCGCCAGCAGCCCACAGGGGGCGAATTCACCCCTCCACTTT.